Following are 3 T cell receptor beta chains from one sample sequenced in a study of cytomegalovirus exposure and HLA in healthy donors. Researchers ran the PCR with 60 Vbeta and 13 Jbeta primers. This table comes from immunoSEQ multiplex PCR, and its TCRdb copy is limited to in-frame clones, with some not included. This table has 150,000 to 200,000 clones, roughly 82% appearing once. The sequencing input was PBMCs. The receptors stem from a man in his forties or fifties in good health and CMV-seropositive.

The rearrangement links TRBV28 to TRBJ2-7; TRBD2 matches 11 bases. CDR1 and CDR2 from the germline V gene are MDHEN and SYDVKM. V shed 3 bases, J shed 2 bases, and the junction held 3 bases outside the gene matches. CDR3 size: 15 residues. In DNA form, the CDR3 reads TGTGCCAGCAGTTTGGATAGCGGGAGGGCCTACGAGCAGTACTTC. Encoded protein: CASSLDSGRAYEQYF.

V gene TRBV4-2 combines with J gene TRBJ2-7; 12 nucleotides agree with TRBD2. With V trimmed by 2 bases and J by 2 bases, 4 bases remained unmatched. CDR3 length: 16 amino acids. Germline values: CDR1 LGHNA, CDR2 YNFKEQ. The CDR3 loop reads CASSQSTSGGAYEQYF. DNA for the CDR3: TGTGCCAGCAGCCAATCGACTAGCGGGGGAGCCTACGAGCAGTACTTC.

This clone was picked up one time. The gene calls are TRBV18 and TRBJ2-1; the match to TRBD2 covers 11 bases. The V gene's germline CDR1 is KGHSH and CDR2 LQKENI. The CDR3 sequence is 15 residues long. With V trimmed by 2 bases and J by 5 bases, 2 bases remained unmatched. This CDR3 reads CASSPASGGHNEQFF. CDR3 bases: TGTGCCAGCTCACCAGCTAGCGGGGGGCACAATGAGCAGTTCTTC.